This T cell receptor beta chain was recovered during a study of T cells in Graves' hyperthyroidism and ophthalmopathy. Amplification of TCR beta CDR3 regions was performed using RNA transcripts as template. HTBI primers were employed in a first-round RT-PCR of the TCR CDR3. TCRdb called the multiplex PCR reads again in MiXCR, with one record for every CDR3 protein. The table shows approximately 600,000 distinct CDR3 sequences, with roughly 20% occurring only once. Germline CDR1 is MNHNS and CDR2 is SASEGT. Trimming shortened V by 3 bases and J by 0 bases, and 15 bases separated the two germline ends. This CDR3 comprises 17 residues.

The receptor comes from a man aged 25-45 years with Graves' ophthalmopathy. Sequencing was done on a sample of blood. The chain couples TRBV6-1 to TRBJ2-1; D unclear. The CDR3 region is CASSDALGSFSYNEQFF. The CDR3 DNA follows: TGTGCCAGCAGTGACGCGCTGGGTTCTTTCTCCTACAATGAGCAGTTCTTC.